Listed below are T cell receptor beta chains from one sample, sequenced in a study of spatial heterogeneity in lung cancer. TCRdb reanalysed the 5' RACE reads using MiXCR and keeps one entry per CDR3 protein. This table has about 27,000 distinct CDR3 sequences, 7.1% appearing once. The sample consisted of lung tumor tissue, taken at surgery. The source of these receptors is a male donor with early-stage non-small cell lung cancer. Each CDR3 is given with its conserved first and last residue. The D gene is left open where the match is weak. Clone size is stated in some rows and not others, as once, few, many or a class when expanded.

v_gene	j_gene	abundance	d_gene	CDR3aa	CDR3nt
TRBV6-2/TRBV6-3	TRBJ2-7	NA	NA	CASSTPSRGAYEQYF	TGTGCCAGCAGTACCCCCTCTCGGGGCGCCTACGAGCAGTACTTC
TRBV20-1	TRBJ1-5	many	NA	CSAGHNSQKGLWEPQHF	TGCAGTGCTGGACATAATTCTCAAAAGGGACTTTGGGAGCCCCAGCATTTT
TRBV4-1	TRBJ2-7	many	NA	CASSQGRGRSYEQYF	TGCGCCAGCAGCCAAGGGAGGGGGCGATCCTACGAGCAGTACTTC
TRBV28	TRBJ2-3	many	NA	CASSLLMRKTDTQYF	TGTGCCAGCAGCCTACTCATGAGAAAAACAGATACGCAGTATTTT
TRBV28	TRBJ2-1	few	NA	CASSSPESSYNEQFF	TGTGCCAGCAGTTCCCCCGAGAGCTCCTACAATGAGCAGTTCTTC
TRBV18	TRBJ2-1	NA	TRBD1	CASSGTGGSYNEQFF	TGTGCCAGCTCAGGGACAGGGGGCTCCTACAATGAGCAGTTCTTC
TRBV7-2	TRBJ1-1	many	TRBD1	CASSLGQGADTEAFF	TGTGCCAGCAGCCTTGGACAGGGGGCGGACACTGAAGCTTTCTTT
TRBV27	TRBJ1-6	many	NA	CASSFRDSPLHF	TGTGCCAGCAGTTTTCGGGATTCACCCCTCCACTTT
TRBV6-1	TRBJ1-6	many	NA	CASFKGLHSPLHF	TGTGCCAGTTTTAAGGGGTTACACTCACCCCTCCACTTT
TRBV6-5	TRBJ2-5	few	NA	CASRPTGSETQYF	TGTGCCAGCAGGCCAACAGGGTCAGAGACCCAGTACTTC
TRBV29-1	TRBJ2-1	many	NA	CSVERVRVPGRNEQFF	TGCAGCGTTGAAAGGGTGCGGGTTCCTGGGCGCAATGAGCAGTTCTTC
TRBV7-8	TRBJ1-5	NA	NA	CASSLNSNQPQHF	TGTGCCAGCAGCTTGAATAGCAATCAGCCCCAGCATTTT
TRBV12-3/TRBV12-4	TRBJ2-7	NA	TRBD1	CASSPRQGSIHEQYF	TGTGCCAGCAGCCCACGACAGGGGTCCATCCACGAGCAGTACTTC
TRBV7-6	TRBJ2-7	large	NA	CASSETGIPPYEQYF	TGTGCCAGCAGCGAAACAGGAATTCCCCCCTACGAGCAGTACTTC
TRBV7-9	TRBJ1-6	few	NA	CASSLGTYNSPLHF	TGTGCCAGCAGCTTAGGAACTTATAATTCACCCCTCCACTTT
TRBV27	TRBJ2-6	many	NA	CASSLVPSSGANVLTF	TGTGCCAGCAGTTTAGTGCCATCCTCTGGGGCCAACGTCCTGACTTTC
TRBV27	TRBJ1-6	few	NA	CASSAQANNSPLHF	TGTGCCAGCAGCGCCCAGGCGAATAATTCACCCCTCCACTTT
TRBV6-5	TRBJ1-4	many	NA	CASSYSGRVVQKLFF	TGTGCCAGCAGTTACTCGGGCAGGGTAGTTCAAAAACTGTTTTTT
TRBV28	TRBJ2-1	NA	NA	CASSTYSGHSYNEQFF	TGTGCCAGCAGTACTTATAGCGGACACTCCTACAATGAGCAGTTCTTC
TRBV6-8	TRBJ1-5	medium-sized	TRBD1	CATKWGTGTQPQHF	TGTGCCACCAAATGGGGGACAGGGACTCAGCCCCAGCATTTT
TRBV12-3/TRBV12-4	TRBJ2-3	many	TRBD2	CASSLAGHTDTQYF	TGTGCCAGCAGCTTAGCGGGGCACACAGATACGCAGTATTTT
TRBV13	TRBJ2-7	few	NA	CASSLGRQSSYEQYF	TGTGCCAGCAGCTTAGGCCGGCAGTCCTCCTACGAGCAGTACTTC
TRBV3-1	TRBJ1-2	NA	NA	CASSQGLYGYTF	TGTGCCAGCAGCCAAGGCCTATATGGCTACACCTTC
TRBV5-4	TRBJ1-1	many	NA	CASSPVGGDTEAFF	TGTGCCAGCAGCCCCGTGGGAGGGGACACTGAAGCTTTCTTT
TRBV5-1	TRBJ1-5	many	TRBD1	CASSLTGVQPQHF	TGCGCCAGCAGCCTGACAGGGGTTCAGCCCCAGCATTTT
TRBV20-1	TRBJ1-5	many	NA	CSASDRGQPQHF	TGCAGTGCCTCGGACCGAGGTCAGCCCCAGCATTTT
TRBV7-2	TRBJ2-3	many	NA	CASARRTDTQYF	TGTGCCAGCGCCCGGCGTACAGATACGCAGTATTTT
TRBV27	TRBJ2-1	NA	NA	CASSPYLTGFEQFF	TGTGCCAGCAGTCCCTACTTAACAGGGTTTGAGCAGTTCTTC
TRBV13	TRBJ1-4	many	NA	CASSLASMGNEKLFF	TGTGCCAGCAGCCTCGCCTCGATGGGAAATGAAAAACTGTTTTTT
TRBV28	TRBJ2-7	many	TRBD2	CASSQAGTSYEQYF	TGTGCCAGCAGCCAAGCGGGGACCTCCTACGAGCAGTACTTC
TRBV10-3	TRBJ2-3	many	TRBD1	CAIREPGQGAGDTQYF	TGTGCCATCAGAGAACCCGGACAGGGGGCCGGGGATACGCAGTATTTT
TRBV4-2	TRBJ1-2	many	TRBD1	CASSQAGGRDGYTF	TGTGCCAGCAGCCAAGCAGGGGGTAGGGATGGCTACACCTTC
TRBV28	TRBJ1-2	NA	NA	CASSLPLSFDGYTF	TGTGCCAGCAGTTTACCCCTCTCATTCGATGGCTACACCTTC
TRBV12-3/TRBV12-4	TRBJ2-2	NA	NA	CASTGRTNTGELFF	TGTGCCAGCACCGGTCGTACGAACACCGGGGAGCTGTTTTTT
TRBV7-9	TRBJ2-2	NA	TRBD2	CASSSPSGGSNTGELFF	TGTGCCAGCAGCTCTCCTAGCGGGGGGTCGAACACCGGGGAGCTGTTTTTT
TRBV5-1	TRBJ2-1	many	NA	CASSPTQGNNEQFF	TGCGCCAGCAGCCCGACTCAGGGTAACAATGAGCAGTTCTTC
TRBV7-9	TRBJ1-1	NA	TRBD1	CASSTFTGVRMNTEAFF	TGTGCCAGCAGCACCTTTACAGGGGTCAGAATGAACACTGAAGCTTTCTTT
TRBV4-3	TRBJ2-3	few	TRBD2	CASSRVLAGVTDTQYF	TGCGCCAGCAGCCGAGTACTAGCGGGGGTAACAGATACGCAGTATTTT
TRBV28	TRBJ2-5	few	NA	CASSLPVGVEEETQYF	TGTGCCAGCAGTTTACCGGTAGGGGTTGAGGAAGAGACCCAGTACTTC
TRBV5-1	TRBJ2-7	many	TRBD1	CASSARDRVYEQYF	TGCGCCAGCAGCGCCCGGGACAGAGTCTACGAGCAGTACTTC
TRBV20-1	TRBJ1-1	few	TRBD1	CSARELQGMYTEAFF	TGCAGTGCTAGAGAACTACAGGGGATGTACACTGAAGCTTTCTTT
TRBV4-2	TRBJ2-1	NA	TRBD2	CASSPTSGGRRGNEQFF	TGTGCCAGCAGCCCAACTAGCGGGGGACGGAGGGGCAATGAGCAGTTCTTC
TRBV29-1	TRBJ1-2	many	NA	CSVGSRGYGYTF	TGCAGCGTTGGGAGTCGGGGCTATGGCTACACCTTC
TRBV29-1	TRBJ2-3	few	NA	CSVVGQPWPDTQYF	TGCAGCGTTGTGGGGCAGCCTTGGCCAGATACGCAGTATTTT
TRBV20-1	TRBJ2-7	few	NA	CSARDGYEQYF	TGCAGTGCTCGGGACGGCTACGAGCAGTACTTC
TRBV4-2	TRBJ2-7	many	NA	CASSLSMDSEQYF	TGTGCCAGCAGCCTCTCCATGGACTCCGAGCAGTACTTC
TRBV11-2	TRBJ1-1	many	NA	CASSADRNAEAFF	TGTGCCAGCAGCGCCGACAGGAACGCTGAAGCTTTCTTT
TRBV9	TRBJ2-1	many	TRBD2	CASSVSAGGSSYNEQFF	TGTGCCAGCAGCGTTTCAGCGGGGGGCTCCTCCTACAATGAGCAGTTCTTC
TRBV24-1	TRBJ2-1	NA	TRBD2	CATSARIAGSYNEQFF	TGTGCCACCAGTGCTCGGATAGCGGGTTCCTACAATGAGCAGTTCTTC
TRBV6-5	TRBJ1-5	NA	NA	CASSYGQDYQPQHF	TGTGCCAGCAGTTACGGGCAGGACTATCAGCCCCAGCATTTT
TRBV7-2	TRBJ2-5	few	NA	CASSLARWEETQYF	TGTGCCAGCAGCTTAGCCAGGTGGGAGGAGACCCAGTACTTC
TRBV10-3	TRBJ1-1	many	NA	CAIFRAPGTEAFF	TGTGCCATTTTCAGAGCTCCGGGCACTGAAGCTTTCTTT
TRBV5-5	TRBJ1-1	few	NA	CASSLRGMNTEAFF	TGTGCCAGCAGCTTGAGAGGGATGAACACTGAAGCTTTCTTT
TRBV12-3/TRBV12-4	TRBJ2-3	many	NA	CASSSPLGGSTDTQYF	TGTGCCAGCAGCAGCCCCCTTGGGGGTAGCACAGATACGCAGTATTTT
TRBV6-1	TRBJ1-6	few	NA	CASKVAGDSPLHF	TGTGCCAGCAAAGTAGCAGGGGATTCACCCCTCCACTTT
TRBV2	TRBJ2-7	NA	TRBD1	CASSKDRELEQYF	TGTGCCAGCAGCAAAGACAGGGAGCTCGAGCAGTACTTC